These 29 T cell receptor beta chains came from one sample sequenced in a study of blood T cell repertoires in COVID-19. The table came from immunoSEQ multiplex PCR; TCRdb's copy has only in-frame clones and leaves some out. This sample has just over 300,000 clones; over 75% occur once, and the top ten carry over 8%. Sequencing was done on a sample of PBMCs or T cells enriched from blood (not recorded which). The receptors shown here come from a woman in her thirties or forties who had recovered from COVID-19.

The DNA for the CDR3 is TGCGCCAGCAGCTTATGGACAGGGACAACTAATGAAAAACTGTTTTTT. Its translation: CASSLWTGTTNEKLFF. V and J are TRBV5-1 and TRBJ1-4; 8 bases are a match to TRBD1. There are 16 residues in the CDR3. J lost 0 bases, V lost 2 bases, and 3 bases had no gene match. Germline V lookup: CDR1 SGHRS, CDR2 YFSETQ.

The chain has TRBV6-5 and TRBJ2-7; D perhaps matches TRBD1 (5 bases). The CDR3 totals 13 residues. Germline V CDR1 and CDR2: MNHEY, SVGAGI. V was shortened by 7 bases and J by 5 bases, with 15 bases between the two germline ends. The CDR3 DNA reads TGTGCCAGCAACCAACCCCCAGGGAACGAGCAGTACTTC. Translating gives CASNQPPGNEQYF.

V usage is TRBV27 and J usage is TRBJ2-1, with 7 bases fitting TRBD1. Germline assignment: CDR1 MNHEY and CDR2 SMNVEV (reference sequence). The CDR3 sequence is 13 residues long. V was clipped by 5 bases and J by 9 bases; unmatched bases: 7. DNA for the CDR3: TGTGCCAGCAGTCGAGGAGACAGGGTTGAGCAGTTCTTC. This translates into CASSRGDRVEQFF.

Only one count was recorded for this clone. The chain recombines TRBV6-2 or TRBV6-3 with TRBJ1-1, with TRBD1 matching over 7 bases. The V segment lost 5 bases and the J segment 6 bases; nucleotides outside the gene matches: 6. CDR1 is MNHEY and CDR2 is SVGEGT in the germline V gene. The CDR3 extends over 13 amino acids. In DNA form, the CDR3 reads TGTGCCAGCAGTACCGACAGGGCCGCTGAAGCTTTCTTT. Translating it yields CASSTDRAAEAFF.

Comments on this clone: The sample contains more than one DNA sequence encoding this CDR3. This sequence joins TRBV28 and TRBJ2-3; D ambiguous. Per germline, CDR1 MDHEN and CDR2 SYDVKM. The CDR3 spans 12 residues. Trimming took 1 base from V and 6 from J, leaving 5 bases between them. CDR3 region: CASSLSSDTQYF. CDR3 bases: TGTGCCAGCAGTTTATCATCCGATACGCAGTATTTT.

The chain is built from TRBV3-1 (or the pseudogene TRBV3-2) and TRBJ1-6, with a possible D match to TRBD1 (5 bases). The CDR3 contains 12 residues. The germline CDR1 and CDR2 sequences are LGHDT and YNNKEL (reference sequence). With 3 bases removed from V and 10 bases from J, the gap between germline ends came to 7 bases. As DNA, the CDR3 is TGTGCCAGCAGCCAGGGGGGATCACCCCTCCACTTT. Amino acid sequence: CASSQGGSPLHF.

The genes are TRBV4-1 and TRBJ2-3, with 11 bases matching TRBD2. Trimming took 1 base from V and 2 from J; bases not matched to a gene: 2. The germline V gene has CDR1 MGHRA and CDR2 YSYEKL. There are 16 residues in the CDR3. CDR3 nucleotides: TGCGCCAGCAGCCAAGGGACTAGCGGGCACACAGATACGCAGTATTTT. Its translation: CASSQGTSGHTDTQYF.

The rearrangement uses TRBV27 and TRBJ2-2; the match to TRBD1 covers 8 bases. Germline CDR1 is MNHEY and CDR2 is SMNVEV (reference sequence). V shed 6 bases and J 0 bases; nucleotides not matched to a gene: 6. CDR3 size: 16 residues. The CDR3 is CASSPGQGSNTGELFF. The CDR3 nucleotides are TGTGCCAGCAGCCCCGGACAGGGTTCGAACACCGGGGAGCTGTTTTTT.

The V call is TRBV18, the J call TRBJ2-1, with 10 nucleotides matching TRBD1. The CDR3 loop spans 15 amino acids. The junction had 5 bases not matched to a gene; V was cut back by 3 bases and J by 6 bases. Germline V lookup: CDR1 KGHSH, CDR2 LQKENI. The CDR3 bases are TGTGCCAGCTCACCCGACAGGGGGCTGTTCAATGAGCAGTTCTTC. Translating it yields CASSPDRGLFNEQFF.

V is TRBV10-3 and J is TRBJ2-1, with 7 nucleotides matching TRBD1. CDR1 is ENHRY and CDR2 is SYGVKD in the germline V gene. The CDR3 is 12 amino acids. V was clipped by 11 bases and J by 8 bases; unmatched bases: 9. DNA of the CDR3: TGTGCCGCCAGGGAAGGGGGCGATGAGCAGTTCTTC. Translated: CAAREGGDEQFF.

The chain links TRBV27 to TRBJ2-3; perhaps TRBD1 as D (5 bases). V was shortened by 5 bases and J by 1 base, with 19 bases between the two germline ends. The germline CDR1 and CDR2 sequences are MNHEY and SMNVEV (reference sequence). There are 17 residues in the CDR3. CDR3 nucleotide sequence: TGTGCCAGCAGTGAATACAGGTCCATGATTCGCACAGATACGCAGTATTTT. Translating gives CASSEYRSMIRTDTQYF.

The gene calls are TRBV6-5 and TRBJ2-1; TRBD2 aligns across 8 bases. Germline V CDR1 and CDR2: MNHEY, SVGAGI. The junction had 9 bases not matched to a gene; V was cut back by 6 bases and J by 5 bases. CDR3 size: 15 residues. In DNA form, the CDR3 reads TGTGCCAGCAGCACTAGCGGAGGGGCCCACAATGAGCAGTTCTTC. Translation gives CASSTSGGAHNEQFF.

The chain has TRBV21-1 and TRBJ1-2. TRBV21-1 is listed as a pseudogene. This CDR3 is 13 amino acids long. Here the CDR3 reads CASAGGRLGGYTF. CDR3 DNA: TGTGCCAGCGCCGGAGGCAGGTTGGGTGGCTACACCTTC.

The chain links TRBV3-1 (or the pseudogene TRBV3-2) to TRBJ1-3; TRBD1 is a possible D gene (6 bases). Deletions cut 3 bases from V and 8 bases from J, with 14 bases between. The length of the CDR3 is 14 residues. CDR1 and CDR2 from the germline V gene are LGHDT and YNNKEL (reference sequence). CDR3 in DNA: TGTGCCAGCAGCCAGCGACAGGTCGAACACACCATATATTTT. Its protein is CASSQRQVEHTIYF.

This clone was seen just once. This chain joins TRBV9 and TRBJ2-1, with 7 bases identical to TRBD2. CDR1 and CDR2 (germline): SGDLS, YYNGEE. This CDR3 has 19 residues. Unmatched junction bases numbered 17, after V lost 3 bases and J lost 2 bases. The CDR3 loop is CASSEGHPSGGRAYNEQFF. CDR3 nucleotide sequence: TGTGCCAGCAGCGAGGGGCACCCGAGTGGCGGGAGAGCCTACAATGAGCAGTTCTTC.

The chain couples TRBV5-1 to TRBJ2-3; D not certain. The CDR3 consists of 13 residues. V lost 0 bases and J 5 bases, leaving 7 bases between the germline ends. The germline gives CDR1 SGHRS, CDR2 YFSETQ. The CDR3 DNA is TGCGCCAGCAGCTTGGCTTACGGAGATACGCAGTATTTT. This sequence encodes CASSLAYGDTQYF.

V is TRBV6-2 or TRBV6-3 and J is TRBJ2-6; 9 nucleotides align to TRBD1. V dropped 4 bases and J dropped 0; count of bases not matched to a gene: 7. Germline V CDR1 and CDR2: MNHEY, SVGEGT. This CDR3 contains 18 residues. The CDR3 loop is CASSSGQGRLSGANVLTF. In DNA form, the CDR3 reads TGTGCCAGCAGTTCTGGACAGGGGCGCCTCTCTGGGGCCAACGTCCTGACTTTC.

The chain couples TRBV19 to TRBJ2-7; 7 nucleotides match TRBD1. CDR1 LNHDA and CDR2 SQIVND come from the germline V gene (reference sequence). The ends lost 4 bases at V and 4 bases at J; junction bases unmatched: 7. This CDR3 is built from 14 residues. CDR3 residues: CASSTPGQRYEQYF. DNA for the CDR3: TGTGCCAGTAGTACGCCGGGACAGAGATACGAGCAGTACTTC.

This chain links TRBV5-4 with TRBJ2-7; possible D gene TRBD2, 7 bases. The CDR3 runs to 15 residues. V lost 5 bases and J lost 4, with 19 bases in between. In germline, CDR1 is SGHNT, CDR2 YYREEE (reference sequence). In DNA, the CDR3 is TGTGCCAGCAGAGGGGGAGGGACGGATGGATACGAGCAGTACTTC. Residues: CASRGGGTDGYEQYF.

This chain links TRBV7-3 with TRBJ2-1; 13 positions match TRBD2. The trim removed 5 bases at V and 0 bases at J, leaving 10 bases unmatched. In germline, CDR1 is SGHTA, CDR2 FQGTGA. This CDR3 is 19 amino acids long. This chain's CDR3 is CASSPRSGTSGASYNEQFF. For the CDR3, the DNA is TGTGCCAGCAGCCCCAGATCCGGGACTAGCGGGGCCTCCTACAATGAGCAGTTCTTC.

CDR3 DNA sequence: TGCGCCAGCAGCTTGAAGCGGGGGCCCTACAATGAGCAGTTCTTC. Amino acid sequence: CASSLKRGPYNEQFF. This chain connects TRBV5-1 to TRBJ2-1, with 8 bases fitting TRBD2. The CDR3 spans 15 residues. The germline V gene encodes CDR1 SGHRS and CDR2 YFSETQ. Trimming took 1 base from V and 2 from J; bases not matched to a gene: 2.

This chain joins TRBV28 and TRBJ2-7; 8 positions match TRBD1. Trimming cost V 6 bases and J 9 bases; bases outside gene matches: 16. From germline, CDR1 is MDHEN and CDR2 SYDVKM. The CDR3 is 15 amino acids. Here the CDR3 reads CASRGRDRPIFGQYF. The CDR3 region has the DNA TGTGCCAGCAGGGGCCGGGACAGGCCAATCTTCGGGCAGTACTTC.

This chain uses TRBV19 with TRBJ1-1; no clear D gene. Germline assignment: CDR1 LNHDA and CDR2 SQIVND (reference sequence). The V and J ends lost 6 bases and 0 bases respectively, with 17 bases between them. The length of the CDR3 is 16 residues. The CDR3 spells CASSLILPSLNTEAFF. The CDR3 DNA is TGTGCCAGTAGCCTTATACTACCGTCCCTGAACACTGAAGCTTTCTTT.

The J gene is TRBJ2-1, the V gene TRBV3-1 (or the pseudogene TRBV3-2); 9 positions match TRBD1. CDR1 and CDR2 from the germline V gene are LGHDT and YNNKEL (reference sequence). The J segment lost 9 bases and the V segment lost 1 base, leaving 7 bases of the junction unmatched. CDR3 length: 15 amino acids. DNA of the CDR3: TGTGCCAGCAGCCAAGCCGGGACAGGGCACGTTGAGCAGTTCTTC. It specifies CASSQAGTGHVEQFF.

On this clone: The sample has other DNA sequences that encode this CDR3 too. The V and J genes are TRBV18 and TRBJ1-2; 9 bases are shared with TRBD1. CDR1 and CDR2 (germline): KGHSH, LQKENI. After removal of 1 base from V and 8 bases from J, the junction contained 2 bases not matched to a gene. CDR3 length: 13 residues. In nucleotides, the CDR3 is TGTGCCAGCTCACCACGACAGGGGGAGGGCTACACCTTC. This translates into CASSPRQGEGYTF.

V usage is TRBV5-4 and J usage is TRBJ2-7, with TRBD2 as a possible D gene (5 bases). The ends were cut back, 4 bases at V and 5 bases at J, with 13 bases in the middle. The CDR3 has 13 amino acids. Germline CDR1 is SGHNT and CDR2 is YYREEE (reference sequence). The CDR3 DNA follows: TGTGCCAGCAGCCTAACGGGGAGTGACGAGCAGTACTTC. Its translation is CASSLTGSDEQYF.

Only one count was recorded for this clone. This rearrangement joins TRBV5-1 to TRBJ1-5; TRBD1 matches 8 bases. The CDR3 is 14 residues long. The V gene's germline CDR1 is SGHRS and CDR2 YFSETQ. Trimming at V came to 5 bases and at J to 6 bases, leaving 7 bases not matched to a gene. The DNA of the CDR3 is TGCGCCAGCAGTACAGGGGGAATTGGTCAGCCCCAGCATTTT. Protein sequence: CASSTGGIGQPQHF.

The chain uses TRBV7-9 and TRBJ2-7, with D possibly matching TRBD1 (6 bases). V was trimmed by 5 bases and J by 3 bases, leaving 17 bases between them. Germline V gene lookup returns CDR1 SEHNR and CDR2 FQNEAQ (reference sequence). The CDR3 has 15 residues. Here the CDR3 DNA reads TGTGCCAGCAGCCACCCCGACAGGACACACTACGAGCAGTACTTC. Protein: CASSHPDRTHYEQYF.

This chain connects TRBV19 to TRBJ1-4, with 9 bases matching TRBD1. Germline V gene lookup returns CDR1 LNHDA and CDR2 SQIVND (reference sequence). The CDR3 is made up of 15 amino acids. V shed 4 bases, J shed 8 bases, and the junction held 8 bases outside the gene matches. The CDR3: CASSRADGQGEKLFF. The CDR3 region has the DNA TGTGCCAGTAGTAGGGCGGACGGACAGGGGGAAAAACTGTTTTTT.